Below are 6 T cell receptor beta chains sequenced from a single sample in a study of blood T cells in healthy people across ages. A second PCR, run for about 6 to 11 cycles, used a sample-barcoded 5' primer plus a J-beta primer mix. Via MiXCR, TCRdb re-called the 5' RACE reads, giving one row per CDR3 protein. The top ten clones hold less than 2.5% of a sample with about 1.8 million distinct CDR3 sequences, 49% of them seen once. Sequenced sample: blood. These receptors all come from a woman between 40 and 55 years old in good health.

This clonotype has a single count. This chain joins TRBV12-3 or TRBV12-4 and TRBJ2-1, with D hard to call. Trimming left V 2 bases short and J 15 bases short, with 11 bases between. The CDR3 extends over 11 amino acids. The CDR3 bases are TGTGCCAGCAGTTTAACTAATCCGGGGTTCTTC. Its protein product is CASSLTNPGFF.

This clonotype showed up just a few times. The chain is built from TRBV15 and TRBJ1-2; possibly TRBD1 for D (6 bases). From germline, CDR1 is LNHNV and CDR2 YYDKDF (reference sequence). Trimming pared 3 bases from V and 2 bases from J, leaving 13 bases between. This CDR3 is 15 amino acids long. This CDR3 is CATSRAGTPNYGYTF. The CDR3 DNA reads TGTGCCACCAGCAGGGCCGGGACACCAAACTATGGCTACACCTTC.

The J gene is TRBJ1-4, the V gene TRBV2; no reliable D call. With 1 base removed from V and 5 bases from J, the gap between germline ends came to 11 bases. The germline CDR1 and CDR2 sequences are SNHLY and FYNNEI. This CDR3 has 15 amino acids. The CDR3: CASSEGQVPNEKLFF. The DNA of the CDR3 is TGTGCCAGCAGTGAAGGTCAGGTTCCCAATGAAAAACTGTTTTTT.

The rearrangement links TRBV28 to TRBJ2-7, with 8 bases matching TRBD2. The CDR3 covers 15 residues. Germline CDR1 reads MDHEN; CDR2 reads SYDVKM. J gave up 2 bases and V 8 bases, and 11 bases lay outside the gene matches. The chain's CDR3 is CASAGAGGTPYEQYF. The DNA of the CDR3 is TGTGCCAGCGCAGGGGCGGGGGGCACCCCCTACGAGCAGTACTTC. Full variable domain (rest looked up from reference TRBV28 and TRBJ2-7): DVKVTQSSRYLVKRTGEKVFLECVQDMDHENMFWYRQDPGLGLRLIYFSYDVKMKEKGDIPEGYSVSREKKERFSLILESASTNQTSMYLCASAGAGGTPYEQYFGPGTRLTVT.

The sample holds a few counts of this clonotype. The chain has TRBV12-3 or TRBV12-4 and TRBJ1-2; 8 nucleotides agree with TRBD1. After removal of 1 base from V and 6 bases from J, the junction contained 7 bases not matched to a gene. This CDR3 is 15 amino acids long. In DNA form, the CDR3 reads TGTGCCAGCAGTTTAGAATCCTCAGGGGGCAATGGCTACACCTTC. Protein product: CASSLESSGGNGYTF.

This rearrangement joins TRBV5-6 to TRBJ2-7; possible D gene TRBD1, 6 bases. Gene TRBJ2-5 matches the end of the DNA better, so the J call may be wrong. Germline CDR1 SGHDT, CDR2 YYEEEE. There are 17 residues in the CDR3. The CDR3 DNA reads TGTGCCAGCAGCTTGGCCACGGGTGGGGGACAAGGGGAGACCCAGTACTTC. Residues: CASSLATGGGQGETQYF.